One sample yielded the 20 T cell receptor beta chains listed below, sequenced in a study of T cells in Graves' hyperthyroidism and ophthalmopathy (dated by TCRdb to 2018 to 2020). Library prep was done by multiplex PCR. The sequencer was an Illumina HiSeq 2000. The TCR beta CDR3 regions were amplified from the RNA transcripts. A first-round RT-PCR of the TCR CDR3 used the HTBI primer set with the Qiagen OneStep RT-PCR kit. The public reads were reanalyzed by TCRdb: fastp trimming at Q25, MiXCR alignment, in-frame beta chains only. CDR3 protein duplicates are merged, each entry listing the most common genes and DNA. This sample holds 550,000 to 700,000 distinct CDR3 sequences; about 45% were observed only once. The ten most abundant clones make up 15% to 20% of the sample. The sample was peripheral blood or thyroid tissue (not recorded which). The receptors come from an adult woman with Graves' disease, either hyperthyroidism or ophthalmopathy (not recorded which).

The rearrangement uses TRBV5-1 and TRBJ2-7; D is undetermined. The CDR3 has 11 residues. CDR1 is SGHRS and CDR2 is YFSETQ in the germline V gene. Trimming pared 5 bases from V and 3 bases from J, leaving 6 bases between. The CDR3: CASRRSYEQYF. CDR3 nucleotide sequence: TGCGCCAGCAGACGAAGCTACGAGCAGTACTTC.

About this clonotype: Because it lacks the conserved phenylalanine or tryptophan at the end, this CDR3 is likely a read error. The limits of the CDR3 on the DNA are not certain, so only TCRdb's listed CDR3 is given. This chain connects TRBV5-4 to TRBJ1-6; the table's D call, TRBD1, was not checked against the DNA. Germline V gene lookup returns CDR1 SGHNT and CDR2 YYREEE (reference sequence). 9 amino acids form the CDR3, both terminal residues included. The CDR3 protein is CASSARQPR.

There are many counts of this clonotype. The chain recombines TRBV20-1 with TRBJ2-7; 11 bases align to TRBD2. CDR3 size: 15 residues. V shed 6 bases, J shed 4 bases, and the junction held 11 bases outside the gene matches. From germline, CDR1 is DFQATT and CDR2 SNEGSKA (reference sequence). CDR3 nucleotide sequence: TGCAGTGCGGTGCACCGGGGACTAGCGGAATACGAGCAGTACTTC. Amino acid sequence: CSAVHRGLAEYEQYF.

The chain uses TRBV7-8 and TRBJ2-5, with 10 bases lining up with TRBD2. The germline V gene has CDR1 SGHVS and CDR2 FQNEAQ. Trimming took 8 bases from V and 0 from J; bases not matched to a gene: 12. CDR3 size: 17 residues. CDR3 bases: TGTGCCAGCTCGGGGACTAGCGAGAGGTCGTACCAAGAGACCCAGTACTTC. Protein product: CASSGTSERSYQETQYF.

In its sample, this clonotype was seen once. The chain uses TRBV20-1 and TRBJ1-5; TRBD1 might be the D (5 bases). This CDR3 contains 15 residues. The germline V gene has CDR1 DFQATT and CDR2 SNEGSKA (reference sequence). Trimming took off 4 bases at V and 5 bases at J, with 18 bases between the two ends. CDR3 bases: TGCAGTGCTACCCTTATTATCGGGGGTGATCAGCCCCAGCATTTT. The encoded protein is CSATLIIGGDQPQHF.

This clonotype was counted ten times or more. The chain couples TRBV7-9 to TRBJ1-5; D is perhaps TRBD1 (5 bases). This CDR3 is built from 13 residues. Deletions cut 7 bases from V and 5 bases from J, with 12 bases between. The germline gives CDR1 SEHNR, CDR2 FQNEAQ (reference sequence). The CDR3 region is CASTVGGDQPQHF. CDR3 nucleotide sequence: TGTGCCAGCACCGTGGGGGGGGATCAGCCCCAGCATTTT.

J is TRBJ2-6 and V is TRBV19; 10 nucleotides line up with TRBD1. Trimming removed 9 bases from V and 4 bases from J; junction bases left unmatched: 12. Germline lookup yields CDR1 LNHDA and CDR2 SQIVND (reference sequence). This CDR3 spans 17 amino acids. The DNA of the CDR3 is TGTGCCAGCAGTCGACAGGGGGCGAACACCGGGGCCAACGTCCTGACTTTC. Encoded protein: CASSRQGANTGANVLTF.

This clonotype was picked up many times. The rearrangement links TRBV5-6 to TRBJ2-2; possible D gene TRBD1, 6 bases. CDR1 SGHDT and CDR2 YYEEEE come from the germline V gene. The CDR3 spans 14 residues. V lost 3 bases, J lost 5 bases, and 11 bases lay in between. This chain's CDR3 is CASSYVGGTGELFF. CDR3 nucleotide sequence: TGTGCCAGCAGCTATGTAGGGGGAACCGGGGAGCTGTTTTTT.

For the CDR3, the DNA is TGCAGCTTGGCCTGGGTGAACACTGAAGCTTTCTTT. Translation gives CSLAWVNTEAFF. The J gene is TRBJ1-1, the V gene TRBV29-1; unclear D gene. Trimming stripped 8 bases from V and 0 bases from J, with 10 bases between. This CDR3 spans 12 amino acids. Per the germline V gene, CDR1 is SQVTM and CDR2 is ANQGSEA.

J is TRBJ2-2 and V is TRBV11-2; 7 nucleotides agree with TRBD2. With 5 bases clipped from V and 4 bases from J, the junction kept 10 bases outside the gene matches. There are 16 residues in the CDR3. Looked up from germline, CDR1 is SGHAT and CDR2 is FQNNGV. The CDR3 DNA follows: TGTGCCAGCAGCCACCGATGGGCGGGAGTCACCGGGGAGCTGTTTTTT. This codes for CASSHRWAGVTGELFF. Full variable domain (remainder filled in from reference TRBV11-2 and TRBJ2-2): EAGVAQSPRYKIIEKRQSVAFWCNPISGHATLYWYQQILGQGPKLLIQFQNNGVVDDSQLPKDRFSAERLKGVDSTLKIQPAKLEDSAVYLCASSHRWAGVTGELFFGEGSRLTVL.

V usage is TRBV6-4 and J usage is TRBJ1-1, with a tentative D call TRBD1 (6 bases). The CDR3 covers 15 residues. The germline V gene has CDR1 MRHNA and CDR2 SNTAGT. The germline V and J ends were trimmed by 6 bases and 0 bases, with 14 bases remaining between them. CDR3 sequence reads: CASSVLQGLNTEAFF. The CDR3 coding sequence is TGTGCCAGCAGCGTACTCCAGGGGCTGAACACTGAAGCTTTCTTT.

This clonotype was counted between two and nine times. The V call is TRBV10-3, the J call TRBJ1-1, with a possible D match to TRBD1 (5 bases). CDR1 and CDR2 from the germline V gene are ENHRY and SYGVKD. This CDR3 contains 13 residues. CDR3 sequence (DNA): TGTGCGATTGACGGAGGACAGAACACTGAAGCTTTCTTT. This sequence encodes CAIDGGQNTEAFF.

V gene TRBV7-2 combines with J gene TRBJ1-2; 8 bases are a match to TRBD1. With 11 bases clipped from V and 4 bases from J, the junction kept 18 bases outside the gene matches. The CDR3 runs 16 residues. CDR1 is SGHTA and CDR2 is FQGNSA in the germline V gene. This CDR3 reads CACAGVAGQALYGYTF. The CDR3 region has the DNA TGTGCCTGCGCGGGAGTAGCGGGACAGGCTCTCTATGGCTACACCTTC. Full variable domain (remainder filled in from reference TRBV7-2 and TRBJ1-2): GAGVSQSPSNKVTEKGKDVELRCDPISGHTALYWYRQSLGQGLEFLIYFQGNSAPDKSGLPSDRFSAERTGGSVSTLTIQRTQQEDSAVYLCACAGVAGQALYGYTFGSGTRLTVV.

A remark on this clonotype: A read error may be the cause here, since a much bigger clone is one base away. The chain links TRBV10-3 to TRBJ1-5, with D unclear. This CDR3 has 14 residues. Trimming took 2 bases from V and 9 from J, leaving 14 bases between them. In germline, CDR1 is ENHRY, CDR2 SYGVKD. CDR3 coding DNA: TGTGCCATCAGTGAGGACGTAACGAACCTGCCCCAGCATTTT. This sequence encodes CAISEDVTNLPQHF.

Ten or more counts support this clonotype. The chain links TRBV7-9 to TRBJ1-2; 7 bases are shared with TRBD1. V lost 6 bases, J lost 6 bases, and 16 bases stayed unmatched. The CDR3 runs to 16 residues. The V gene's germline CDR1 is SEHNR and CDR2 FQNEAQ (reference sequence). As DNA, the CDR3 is TGTGCCAGCAGTTCTAGGACAGGACATAAGATAGATGGCTACACCTTC. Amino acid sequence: CASSSRTGHKIDGYTF.

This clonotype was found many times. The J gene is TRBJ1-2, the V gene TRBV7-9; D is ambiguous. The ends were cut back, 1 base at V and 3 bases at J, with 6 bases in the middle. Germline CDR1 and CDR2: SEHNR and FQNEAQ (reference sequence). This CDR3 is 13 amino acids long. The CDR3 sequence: CASSLETDYGYTF. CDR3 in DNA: TGTGCCAGCAGCTTAGAGACGGACTATGGCTACACCTTC. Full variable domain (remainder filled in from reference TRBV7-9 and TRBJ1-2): DTGVSQNPRHKITKRGQNVTFRCDPISEHNRLYWYRQTLGQGPEFLTYFQNEAQLEKSRLLSDRFSAERPKGSFSTLEIQRTEQGDSAMYLCASSLETDYGYTFGSGTRLTVV.

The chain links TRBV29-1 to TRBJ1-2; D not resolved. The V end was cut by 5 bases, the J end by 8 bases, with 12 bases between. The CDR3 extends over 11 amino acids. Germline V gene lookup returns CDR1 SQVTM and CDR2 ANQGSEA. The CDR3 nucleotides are TGCAGCGTTTGGGGTAGAAGCGGCTACACCTTC. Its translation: CSVWGRSGYTF. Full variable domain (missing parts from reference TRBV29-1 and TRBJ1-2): SAVISQKPSRDICQRGTSLTIQCQVDSQVTMMFWYRQQPGQSLTLIATANQGSEATYESGFVIDKFPISRPNLTFSTLTVSNMSPEDSSIYLCSVWGRSGYTFGSGTRLTVV.

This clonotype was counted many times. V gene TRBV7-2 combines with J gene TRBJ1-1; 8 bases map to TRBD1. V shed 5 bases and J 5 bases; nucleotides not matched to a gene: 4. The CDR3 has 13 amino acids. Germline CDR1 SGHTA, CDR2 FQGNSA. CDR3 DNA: TGTGCCAGCAGCCAGGGGGCTCGGACTGAAGCTTTCTTT. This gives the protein CASSQGARTEAFF.

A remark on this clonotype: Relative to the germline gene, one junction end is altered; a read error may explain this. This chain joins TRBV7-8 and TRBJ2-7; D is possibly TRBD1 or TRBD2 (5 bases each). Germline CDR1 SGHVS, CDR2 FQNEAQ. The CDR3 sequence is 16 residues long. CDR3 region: CASSQGPGLANYEQYF. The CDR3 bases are TGCGCCAGCAGCCAAGGCCCGGGGCTAGCAAACTACGAGCAGTACTTC.

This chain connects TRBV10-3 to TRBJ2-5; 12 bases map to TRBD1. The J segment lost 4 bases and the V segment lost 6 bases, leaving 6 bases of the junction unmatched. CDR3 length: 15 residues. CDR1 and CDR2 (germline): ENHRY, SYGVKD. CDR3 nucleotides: TGTGCCATCAGCCTCGGGACAGGGGGCGTAGAGACCCAGTACTTC. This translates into CAISLGTGGVETQYF.